What follows are 6 T cell receptor beta chains derived from one specimen sequenced in a study of blood T cell repertoires in COVID-19 (TCRdb year 2020). The library was obtained by the immunoSEQ multiplex PCR assay. TCRdb took this table from immuneACCESS and kept in-frame rearrangements with V and J called. Such tables lack part of the clones; where checked against another copy, unresolved V genes explain under half of the gap, and the rest is unexplained. Recorded for this sample are tens of thousands of clones; around 74% of them occurred a single time. The ten largest account for less than 10% of the sample. The sequencing sample was made of peripheral blood. Source of these receptors: a human donor in a cohort sampled during active COVID-19.

This chain uses TRBV4-3 with TRBJ2-2, with 7 bases fitting TRBD1. The length of the CDR3 is 14 residues. Germline CDR1 LGHNA, CDR2 YSLEER. V was clipped by 3 bases and J by 3 bases; unmatched bases: 1. CDR3 nucleotides: TGCGCCAGCAGCCAGGGACAGTACACCGGGGAGCTGTTTTTT. It codes for CASSQGQYTGELFF.

This clone was counted only a few times. The chain carries TRBV5-5 and TRBJ1-1; D is unresolved. The CDR3 consists of 15 residues. V was shortened by 0 bases and J by 1 base, with 10 bases between the two germline ends. CDR1 and CDR2 (germline): SGHKS, YYEKEE (reference sequence). The DNA for the CDR3 is TGTGCCAGCAGCTTGGGCCTATGGGCGAACACTGAAGCTTTCTTT. Translation: CASSLGLWANTEAFF.

This clone was seen more than once but under ten times. V usage is TRBV7-2 and J usage is TRBJ1-6; 8 bases fit TRBD1. V trimming: 3 bases; J trimming: 6 bases; junction bases outside the gene matches: 4. Looked up from germline, CDR1 is SGHTA and CDR2 is FQGNSA. CDR3 size: 15 residues. CDR3 nucleotide sequence: TGTGCCAGCAGCTTCTCAGGACAGGGTAATTCACCCCTCCACTTT. This sequence encodes CASSFSGQGNSPLHF. Together with reference TRBV7-2 and TRBJ1-6, the CDR3 gives the full variable domain: GAGVSQSPSNKVTEKGKDVELRCDPISGHTALYWYRQSLGQGLEFLIYFQGNSAPDKSGLPSDRFSAERTGGSVSTLTIQRTQQEDSAVYLCASSFSGQGNSPLHFGNGTRLTVT.

The V call is TRBV6-5, the J call TRBJ1-5; D gene unclear. V lost 6 bases and J lost 3, with 9 bases in between. CDR1 is MNHEY, CDR2 SVGAGI, per germline. The CDR3 spans 13 residues. The DNA of the CDR3 is TGTGCCAGCAGACCCGGGATCAATCAGCCCCAGCATTTT. Its translation is CASRPGINQPQHF.

This clone was seen a few times. This chain uses TRBV10-1 with TRBJ1-1, with a possible D match to TRBD1 (6 bases). Germline lookup yields CDR1 WNHNN and CDR2 SYGVQD (reference sequence). V lost 6 bases and J 4 bases, leaving 15 bases between the germline ends. This CDR3 has 14 residues. This chain's CDR3 is CASSRGHGFTEAFF. The CDR3 DNA reads TGCGCCAGCAGCAGGGGTCACGGCTTCACTGAAGCTTTCTTT.

The rearrangement uses TRBV5-4 and TRBJ2-7; possibly TRBD1 for D (6 bases). The CDR3 is 13 residues long. Between the trimmed V and J ends, which lost 0 bases and 4 bases, there was a span of 8 bases. Germline V gene lookup returns CDR1 SGHNT and CDR2 YYREEE (reference sequence). For the CDR3, the DNA is TGTGCCAGCAGCTTGGGGGACAAATACGAGCAGTACTTC. Protein: CASSLGDKYEQYF. Complete variable domain (other parts from reference TRBV5-4 and TRBJ2-7): ETGVTQSPTHLIKTRGQQVTLRCSSQSGHNTVSWYQQALGQGPQFIFQYYREEENGRGNFPPRFSGLQFPNYSSELNVNALELDDSALYLCASSLGDKYEQYFGPGTRLTVT.